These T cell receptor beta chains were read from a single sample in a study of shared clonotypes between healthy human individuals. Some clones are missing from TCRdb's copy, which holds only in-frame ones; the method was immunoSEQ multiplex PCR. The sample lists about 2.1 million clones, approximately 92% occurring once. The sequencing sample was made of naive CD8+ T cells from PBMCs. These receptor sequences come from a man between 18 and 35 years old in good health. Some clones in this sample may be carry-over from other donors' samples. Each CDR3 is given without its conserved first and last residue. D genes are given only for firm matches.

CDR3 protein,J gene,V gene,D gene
ASSDYGLSGLSDNEQF,TRBJ2-1,TRBV9,NA
ASSWPAGTDTQY,TRBJ2-3,TRBV7-9,NA
ASSELTAPGVETQY,TRBJ2-5,TRBV2,NA
AISGTQGWSYEQY,TRBJ2-7,TRBV10-3,NA
ASSYSIGLAGGY,TRBJ2-5,TRBV6-6,TRBD2
ASSLLLTGSGGPYNEQF,TRBJ2-1,TRBV27,TRBD2
ASSSTGAISFYNEQF,TRBJ2-1,TRBV7-9,TRBD1
ASSLWGGYEQF,TRBJ2-1,TRBV5-6,TRBD2
ASSYSGMFGYT,TRBJ1-2,TRBV6-5,NA
AISEGGDLRTEAF,TRBJ1-1,TRBV10-3,NA
ASSQDRSLTGGRLGYT,TRBJ1-2,TRBV4-3,TRBD1
ASSLIDRAYEQY,TRBJ2-7,TRBV5-6,TRBD1